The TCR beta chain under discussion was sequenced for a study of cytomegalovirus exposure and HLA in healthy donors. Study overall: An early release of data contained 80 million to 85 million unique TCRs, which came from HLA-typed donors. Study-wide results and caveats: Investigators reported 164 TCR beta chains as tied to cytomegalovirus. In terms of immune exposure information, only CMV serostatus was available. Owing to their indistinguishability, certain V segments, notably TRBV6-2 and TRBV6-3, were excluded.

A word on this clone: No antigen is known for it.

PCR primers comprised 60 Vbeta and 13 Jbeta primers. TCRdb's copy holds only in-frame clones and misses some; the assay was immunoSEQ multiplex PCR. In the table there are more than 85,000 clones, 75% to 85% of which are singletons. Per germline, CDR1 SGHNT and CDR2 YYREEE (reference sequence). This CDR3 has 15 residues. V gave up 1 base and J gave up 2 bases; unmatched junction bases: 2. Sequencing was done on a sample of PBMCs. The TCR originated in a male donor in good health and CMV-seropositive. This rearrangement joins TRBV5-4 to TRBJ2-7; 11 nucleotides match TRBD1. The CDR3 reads CASSLTGQGAYEQYF. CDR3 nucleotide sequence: TGTGCCAGCAGCTTGACGGGACAGGGGGCCTACGAGCAGTACTTC. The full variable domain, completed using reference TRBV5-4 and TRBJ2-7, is ETGVTQSPTHLIKTRGQQVTLRCSSQSGHNTVSWYQQALGQGPQFIFQYYREEENGRGNFPPRFSGLQFPNYSSELNVNALELDDSALYLCASSLTGQGAYEQYFGPGTRLTVT.